These 5 T cell receptor beta chains originate from one sample sequenced in a study of blood T cell repertoires in COVID-19. Using immunoSEQ multiplex PCR, the repertoire was profiled, and TCRdb retains in-frame clones only, with some absent. The data contain about 250,000 clones, roughly 85% of them seen just once; the ten biggest clones take up 3%. The source material was peripheral blood. These receptors originate from a man between 18 and 35 years old with active or convalescent COVID-19.

The rearrangement uses TRBV11-2 and TRBJ2-5; D is possibly TRBD2 (6 bases). V was clipped by 7 bases and J by 5 bases, with 14 bases between them. The CDR3 is made up of 13 amino acids. Germline loops: CDR1 SGHAT, CDR2 FQNNGV. The CDR3 DNA reads TGTGCCAGCACCCTAGGAGGGGCGGAGACCCAGTACTTC. Protein sequence: CASTLGGAETQYF.

CDR3 sequence: CASSNVAGKNIQYF. In nucleotides, the CDR3 is TGTGCCAGCAGCAATGTGGCGGGCAAAAACATTCAGTACTTC. The chain uses TRBV21-1 and TRBJ2-4; TRBD2 reflects the table's D call only, with no check against the DNA. TRBV21-1 is reported as a pseudogene. The CDR3 sequence is 14 residues long.

The CDR3 nucleotides are TGTGCCAGCATGGGGACTCAAAATCAGCCCCAGCATTTT. It specifies CASMGTQNQPQHF. The chain recombines TRBV6-6 with TRBJ1-5, with D possibly TRBD1 on 5 matching bases. The ends were cut back, 7 bases at V and 4 bases at J, with 11 bases in the middle. The germline CDR1 and CDR2 sequences are MNHNY and SVGAGI (reference sequence). The CDR3 spans 13 residues.

The chain uses TRBV7-2 and TRBJ1-6; TRBD1 might be the D (6 bases). The CDR3 spans 16 residues. Germline CDR1 is SGHTA and CDR2 is FQGNSA. V lost 4 bases, J lost 0 bases, and 10 bases lay in between. CDR3 in DNA: TGTGCCAGCAGCTCCCGAGGGGGCTCCTATAATTCACCCCTCCACTTT. This codes for CASSSRGGSYNSPLHF.

The V call is TRBV6-5, the J call TRBJ2-2, with D hard to call. The CDR3 extends over 14 amino acids. The germline V gene encodes CDR1 MNHEY and CDR2 SVGAGI. V lost 2 bases to trimming and J lost 6 bases, with 10 bases between them. The CDR3 protein is CASSYGPSSGELFF. Here the CDR3 DNA reads TGTGCCAGCAGTTACGGGCCCAGCTCCGGGGAGCTGTTTTTT.